This entry lists 13 T cell receptor beta chains sequenced from one sample in a study of cytomegalovirus exposure and HLA in healthy donors. Primers included in the PCR were 60 Vbeta and 13 Jbeta primers. Here immunoSEQ multiplex PCR was the method, and the copy in TCRdb shows in-frame clones only, minus some. The table has approximately 93,000 clones, 70% to 85% seen once. The sequencing sample was made of PBMCs. The source is a man aged 50 to 59 in good health and CMV-seronegative.

The chain couples TRBV29-1 to TRBJ2-7, with TRBD1 matching over 7 bases. V dropped 1 base and J dropped 5; count of bases not matched to a gene: 8. Germline loops: CDR1 SQVTM, CDR2 ANQGSEA. The CDR3 is made up of 14 amino acids. CDR3 coding DNA: TGCAGCGTTGAAGGGGAGACAGGGACCCACGAGCAGTACTTC. It codes for CSVEGETGTHEQYF.

This sequence joins TRBV27 and TRBJ1-2; D remains unclear. Germline V gene data show CDR1 as MNHEY and CDR2 as SMNVEV (reference sequence). Trimming cost V 6 bases and J 2 bases, with 13 bases left between them. The CDR3 length is 14 residues. In DNA, the CDR3 is TGTGCCAGCAGCCCGAGAACGGGGAACTATGGCTACACCTTC. Translation: CASSPRTGNYGYTF.

The rearrangement links TRBV4-2 to TRBJ1-1; 10 bases map to TRBD1. Germline CDR1 LGHNA, CDR2 YNFKEQ. This CDR3 spans 17 amino acids. V trimming: 2 bases; J trimming: 0 bases; junction bases outside the gene matches: 6. The CDR3 loop is CASSQPDRGAVNTEAFF. The CDR3, as DNA: TGTGCCAGCAGCCAACCGGACAGGGGGGCAGTGAACACTGAAGCTTTCTTT.

This chain connects TRBV19 to TRBJ2-5, with TRBD1 matching over 10 bases. CDR1 and CDR2 from the germline V gene are LNHDA and SQIVND (reference sequence). Trimming took 6 bases from V and 7 from J; bases not matched to a gene: 5. The CDR3 sequence is 13 residues long. CDR3 sequence reads: CASSPGQGLTQYF. CDR3 nucleotides: TGTGCCAGTAGCCCGGGACAGGGGTTGACCCAGTACTTC.

V and J are TRBV5-1 and TRBJ2-2; D might be TRBD2 (6 bases). The CDR3 has 17 residues. CDR1 is SGHRS and CDR2 is YFSETQ in the germline V gene. The germline V and J ends were trimmed by 0 bases and 0 bases, with 12 bases remaining between them. CDR3 protein: CASSLAGAGPNTGELFF. The CDR3 nucleotides read TGCGCCAGCAGCTTGGCCGGAGCGGGTCCGAACACCGGGGAGCTGTTTTTT. Using reference TRBV5-1 and TRBJ2-2 for the parts outside the CDR3, the full variable domain is KAGVTQTPRYLIKTRGQQVTLSCSPISGHRSVSWYQQTPGQGLQFLFEYFSETQRNKGNFPGRFSGRQFSNSRSEMNVSTLELGDSALYLCASSLAGAGPNTGELFFGEGSRLTVL.

V usage is TRBV5-4 and J usage is TRBJ2-2; 10 nucleotides align to TRBD1. Trimming at V came to 4 bases and at J to 13 bases, leaving 10 bases not matched to a gene. This CDR3 comprises 14 residues. The germline CDR1 and CDR2 sequences are SGHNT and YYREEE (reference sequence). This chain's CDR3 is CASSPGQGTRGLFF. CDR3 coding DNA: TGTGCCAGCAGCCCGGGACAGGGGACTAGGGGGCTGTTTTTT.

The chain couples TRBV30 to TRBJ2-6, with D unclear. This CDR3 region has 13 residues. Trimming stripped 3 bases from V and 4 bases from J, with 7 bases between. Per the germline V gene, CDR1 is GTSNPN and CDR2 is SVGIG (reference sequence). The CDR3 region is CAWRATGANVLTF. The CDR3, as DNA: TGTGCCTGGAGGGCCACCGGGGCCAACGTCCTGACTTTC.

As concerns this clone: It is likely a read error, because the conserved phenylalanine at the end of the CDR3 is missing. J is TRBJ1-2 and V is TRBV12-5; possible D gene TRBD1, 5 bases. The germline CDR1 and CDR2 sequences are LGHNT and FRNRAP. This CDR3 region has 16 residues. With 0 bases removed from V and 5 bases from J, the gap between germline ends came to 16 bases. The CDR3 protein is CASGLVAGGGRYGYTL. The CDR3 DNA follows: TGTGCTAGTGGTTTGGTCGCCGGGGGGGGGAGGTATGGCTACACCCTC.

The V and J genes are TRBV6-1 and TRBJ2-3; 8 bases agree with TRBD2. The length of the CDR3 is 15 residues. The V and J ends lost 4 bases and 2 bases, in that order; junction bases with no gene match: 5. CDR1 and CDR2 (germline): MNHNS, SASEGT. The CDR3 protein is CASSVTSGHTDTQYF. CDR3 sequence (DNA): TGTGCCAGCAGTGTAACTAGCGGCCACACAGATACGCAGTATTTT.

This chain links TRBV6-5 with TRBJ1-3, with unresolved D. Germline loops: CDR1 MNHEY, CDR2 SVGAGI. The CDR3 length is 15 residues. Trimming shortened V by 7 bases and J by 0 bases, and 13 bases separated the two germline ends. The CDR3 sequence: CASKPDYISGNTIYF. The CDR3 bases are TGTGCCAGCAAACCAGACTACATCTCTGGAAACACCATATATTTT.

The chain recombines TRBV9 with TRBJ2-3, with D possibly TRBD2 on 6 matching bases. Germline CDR1 and CDR2: SGDLS and YYNGEE. Between the trimmed V and J ends, which lost 3 bases and 4 bases, there was a span of 15 bases. This CDR3 comprises 15 residues. The CDR3 loop is CASSGAGRGPDTQYF. The CDR3 DNA reads TGTGCCAGCAGCGGAGCGGGCCGGGGTCCAGATACGCAGTATTTT.

CDR3 sequence (DNA): TGTGCCAGCAGCTTAAGGTTAGGGGGAGCCGATACGCAGTATTTT. Translating gives CASSLRLGGADTQYF. This rearrangement joins TRBV7-3 to TRBJ2-3; TRBD1 might be the D (6 bases). The CDR3 extends over 15 amino acids. The V and J ends lost 1 base and 6 bases respectively, with 14 bases between them. Germline V gene data show CDR1 as SGHTA and CDR2 as FQGTGA.

The count of this clone is one. The rearrangement links TRBV18 to TRBJ1-2, with D possibly being TRBD1 (6 bases). Looked up from germline, CDR1 is KGHSH and CDR2 is LQKENI. The CDR3 runs 16 residues. V lost 4 bases, J lost 1 base, and 16 bases lay in between. CDR3 sequence reads: CASSRQGKSVNYGYTF. The CDR3 DNA follows: TGTGCCAGCTCACGGCAGGGGAAGAGTGTTAACTATGGCTACACCTTC.